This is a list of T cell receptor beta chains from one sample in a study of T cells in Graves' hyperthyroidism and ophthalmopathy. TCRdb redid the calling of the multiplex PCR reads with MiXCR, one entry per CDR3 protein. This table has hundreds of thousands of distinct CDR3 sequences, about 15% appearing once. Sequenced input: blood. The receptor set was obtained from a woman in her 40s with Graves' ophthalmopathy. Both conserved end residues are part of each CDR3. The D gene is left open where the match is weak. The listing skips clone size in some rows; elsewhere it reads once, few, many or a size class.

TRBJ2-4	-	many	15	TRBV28	CASSPLGLAKNIQYF	TGTGCCAGCAGCCCCTTGGGACTAGCCAAAAACATTCAGTACTTC
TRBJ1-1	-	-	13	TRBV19	CASSPLWNTEAFF	TGTGCCAGTAGTCCGCTATGGAACACTGAAGCTTTCTTT
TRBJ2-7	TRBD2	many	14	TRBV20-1	CSADLGTSVNEQYF	TGCAGTGCTGACCTAGGGACTAGCGTAAACGAGCAGTACTTC
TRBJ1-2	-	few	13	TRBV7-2	CASSFLTDYGYTF	TGTGCCAGCAGCTTTCTGACAGATTATGGCTACACCTTC
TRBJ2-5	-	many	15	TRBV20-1	CSAPRNSGWEETQYF	TGCAGTGCTCCCCGGAATAGCGGTTGGGAAGAGACCCAGTACTTC
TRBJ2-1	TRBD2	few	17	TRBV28	CASSLGAGGRSHNEQFF	TGTGCCAGCAGTTTAGGAGCGGGAGGGAGGTCGCACAATGAGCAGTTCTTC
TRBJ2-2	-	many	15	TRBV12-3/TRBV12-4	CASSSGGVRTGELFF	TGTGCCAGCAGCTCCGGAGGAGTCAGAACGGGGGAGCTGTTTTTT
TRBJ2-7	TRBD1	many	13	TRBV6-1	CASFEGGSYEQYF	TGTGCCAGCTTCGAAGGGGGCAGCTACGAGCAGTACTTC
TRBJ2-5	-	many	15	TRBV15	CATSKTRGRVETQYF	TGTGCCACCAGCAAAACCCGGGGCAGGGTGGAGACCCAGTACTTC
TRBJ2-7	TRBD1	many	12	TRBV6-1	CASEAGGYEQYF	TGTGCCAGCGAGGCAGGGGGCTACGAGCAGTACTTC
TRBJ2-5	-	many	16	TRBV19	CASSILATGLGETQYF	TGTGCCAGTAGTATCCTCGCCACAGGGCTTGGCGAGACCCAGTACTTC
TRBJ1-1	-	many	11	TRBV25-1	CASSEFNEAFF	TGTGCCAGCAGTGAATTTAATGAAGCTTTCTTT
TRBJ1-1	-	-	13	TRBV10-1	CASSVGRQTEAFF	TGCGCCAGCAGTGTGGGGCGACAGACTGAAGCTTTCTTT
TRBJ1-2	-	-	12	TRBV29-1	CSTVRENYGYTF	TGCAGCACCGTCCGAGAAAACTATGGCTACACCTTC
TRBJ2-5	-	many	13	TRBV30	CAWSETYQETQYF	TGTGCCTGGAGTGAGACATATCAAGAGACCCAGTACTTC
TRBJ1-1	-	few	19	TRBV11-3	CASSSIRTTSTRMNTEAFF	TGTGCCAGCAGCTCCATTCGCACGACTAGCACCAGAATGAACACTGAAGCTTTCTTT
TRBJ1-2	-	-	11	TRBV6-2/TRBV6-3	CASSYPDGYTF	TGTGCCAGCAGTTACCCTGATGGCTACACCTTC
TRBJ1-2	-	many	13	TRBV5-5	CASSWGTYGGYTF	TGTGCCAGCAGCTGGGGAACATACGGTGGCTACACCTTC
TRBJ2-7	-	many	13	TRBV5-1	CASSGQPRYEQYF	TGCGCCAGCAGTGGGCAGCCCAGGTACGAGCAGTACTTC
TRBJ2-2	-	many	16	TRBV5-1	CASSLGTPHNTGELFF	TGCGCCAGCAGCTTGGGGACTCCCCATAACACCGGGGAGCTGTTTTTT
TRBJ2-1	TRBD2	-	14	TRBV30	CAWRWTSGIGEQFF	TGTGCCTGGAGATGGACTAGCGGGATAGGTGAGCAGTTCTTC
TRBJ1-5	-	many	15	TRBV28	CASITIGASNQPQHF	TGTGCCAGCATCACGATAGGGGCTTCCAATCAGCCCCAGCATTTT
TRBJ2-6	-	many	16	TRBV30	CAWSSPGGYGANVLTF	TGTGCCTGGAGTTCACCTGGGGGGTACGGGGCCAACGTCCTGACTTTC
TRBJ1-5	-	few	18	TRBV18	CASSFSSGASNSNQPQHF	TGTGCCAGCTCCTTCAGTTCAGGAGCGAGTAATAGCAATCAGCCCCAGCATTTT
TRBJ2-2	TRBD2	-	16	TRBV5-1	CASSPMGGANTGELFF	TGCGCCAGCAGCCCTATGGGAGGGGCTAACACCGGGGAGCTGTTTTTT
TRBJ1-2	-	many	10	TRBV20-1	CSAEKDGYTF	TGCAGTGCTGAGAAAGATGGCTACACCTTC